Following are 28 T cell receptor beta chains from one sample sequenced in a study of vaccination and CD4 T cells after COVID-19. Treatment in this sample: approximately nine-day PBMC culture with coronavirus spike peptide pools or control peptides (ViraFEST assay). No antigen has been assigned to these receptors. Cultured CD4+ T cell DNA was sequenced using the Oncomine TCR Beta short-read assay. Each CDR3 protein gets one entry after TCRdb re-called the PCR reads with MiXCR. The table has tens of thousands of distinct CDR3 sequences, 60% to 75% seen once. What was sequenced was CD4+ T cells from blood, cultured in vitro. Receptors were obtained from a human donor who had recovered from COVID-19.

The gene calls are TRBV6-1 and TRBJ2-5; TRBD1 agrees at 7 bases. The CDR3 is 12 amino acids. Losses at the gene ends were 5 bases for V and 5 bases for J; bases not matched to a gene: 2. Germline assignment: CDR1 MNHNS and CDR2 SASEGT. The CDR3 is CASSNRGETQYF. The CDR3, as DNA: TGTGCCAGCAGTAACAGGGGCGAGACCCAGTACTTC.

The chain links TRBV4-3 to TRBJ1-2; D remains unclear. Per the germline V gene, CDR1 is LGHNA and CDR2 is YSLEER. V lost 0 bases and J 4 bases, leaving 15 bases between the germline ends. The CDR3 sequence is 16 residues long. Here the CDR3 DNA reads TGCGCCAGCAGCCAAGATTCGTTGAAACAGCTCTATGGCTACACCTTC. Translating it yields CASSQDSLKQLYGYTF.

The chain combines TRBV20-1 with TRBJ1-4; 8 bases are a match to TRBD1. V gave up 5 bases and J gave up 7 bases; unmatched junction bases: 12. Germline CDR1 is DFQATT and CDR2 is SNEGSKA (reference sequence). The CDR3 spans 15 residues. CDR3 coding DNA: TGCAGTGCTTCCCCTCGACAGGGGCTCGGTGAAAAACTGTTTTTT. It translates to CSASPRQGLGEKLFF.

The V gene is TRBV4-3, the J gene TRBJ2-7; TRBD1 matches at 8 bases. The CDR3 loop spans 15 amino acids. Germline assignment: CDR1 LGHNA and CDR2 YSLEER. V gave up 4 bases and J gave up 4 bases; unmatched junction bases: 9. In DNA form, the CDR3 reads TGCGCCAGCAGCCGATCGACAGGGGCGGTGTACGAGCAGTACTTC. It yields the protein CASSRSTGAVYEQYF.

The rearrangement joins TRBV20-1 to TRBJ2-3, with 8 bases that match TRBD2. The CDR3 length is 14 residues. The V gene end was trimmed by 5 bases and the J gene end by 3 bases; junction bases not matched to a gene: 7. CDR1 and CDR2 (germline): DFQATT, SNEGSKA (reference sequence). CDR3 nucleotides: TGCAGTGCTCCGCCGGGGGGGCCGACAGATACGCAGTATTTT. It encodes CSAPPGGPTDTQYF.

V gene TRBV7-2 combines with J gene TRBJ1-5, with D unclear. This CDR3 region has 13 residues. CDR1 is SGHTA and CDR2 is FQGNSA in the germline V gene. V lost 5 bases and J 0 bases, leaving 5 bases between the germline ends. CDR3: CASSQYSNQPQHF. The CDR3 DNA reads TGTGCCAGCAGCCAGTATAGCAATCAGCCCCAGCATTTT.

This clonotype was picked up one time. The chain combines TRBV7-6 with TRBJ1-2, with D perhaps matching TRBD1 (6 bases). V was cut by 3 bases and J by 8 bases, with 19 bases left in between. The germline V gene has CDR1 SGHVS and CDR2 FNYEAQ. This CDR3 is built from 15 residues. In nucleotides, the CDR3 is TGTGCCAGCAGCTTGGCAGCCGTTACTGGGGGCGGCTACACCTTC. This sequence encodes CASSLAAVTGGGYTF.

This clonotype has a single count. J is TRBJ1-5 and V is TRBV18; tentatively, D is TRBD1 (5 bases). The CDR3 extends over 13 amino acids. Germline V gene sequence: CDR1 KGHSH, CDR2 LQKENI. V lost 8 bases to trimming and J lost 7 bases, with 15 bases between them. This chain's CDR3 is CASPRGVQQPQHF. Written as DNA, the CDR3 is TGTGCCAGCCCGAGAGGGGTTCAACAGCCCCAGCATTTT.

The gene calls are TRBV20-1 and TRBJ2-5; 9 bases agree with TRBD1. The CDR3 is 13 residues long. V shed 6 bases and J 1 base; nucleotides not matched to a gene: 3. The V gene's germline CDR1 is DFQATT and CDR2 SNEGSKA (reference sequence). The CDR3 loop reads CSAGDRAQETQYF. The DNA for the CDR3 is TGCAGTGCGGGGGACAGGGCCCAAGAGACCCAGTACTTC.

The rearrangement links TRBV6-1 to TRBJ2-6; TRBD1 might be the D (6 bases). The germline CDR1 and CDR2 sequences are MNHNS and SASEGT. Trimming took 4 bases from V and 0 from J, leaving 16 bases between them. This CDR3 is 18 amino acids long. The CDR3 bases are TGTGCCAGCAGTGCATGGGGGACACCTGACTCTGGGGCCAACGTCCTGACTTTC. This translates into CASSAWGTPDSGANVLTF.

This clonotype was counted only a few times. The chain uses TRBV20-1 and TRBJ1-2; TRBD1 aligns across 9 bases. J was trimmed by 7 bases and V by 5 bases; bases with no gene match: 11. The CDR3 contains 14 residues. CDR1 DFQATT and CDR2 SNEGSKA come from the germline V gene (reference sequence). The CDR3 nucleotides read TGCAGTGCTCACCTGGGACAGGGAAGTGGTGGCTACACCTTC. Residues: CSAHLGQGSGGYTF.

This clonotype was detected only a few times. The chain couples TRBV7-2 to TRBJ1-5; weak D call: TRBD1 (6 bases). Germline V lookup: CDR1 SGHTA, CDR2 FQGNSA. CDR3 size: 13 residues. V shed 5 bases and J shed 10 bases, with 15 bases lying between them. The CDR3 is CASSQGWGSPQHF. Written as DNA, the CDR3 is TGTGCCAGCAGCCAGGGGTGGGGCTCCCCCCAGCATTTT.

The V gene is TRBV25-1, the J gene TRBJ1-1, with D perhaps TRBD1 (6 bases). CDR1 is MGHDK and CDR2 is SYGVNS in the germline V gene. The V end lost 3 bases, the J end lost 5 bases, and 25 bases lay between the germline ends. This CDR3 comprises 18 residues. CDR3 sequence: CASSESTQGTIVPTEAFF. CDR3 sequence (DNA): TGTGCCAGCAGTGAGTCCACTCAAGGGACAATCGTCCCTACTGAAGCTTTCTTT.

This clonotype showed up just a few times. This sequence joins TRBV27 and TRBJ2-7, with 8 bases identical to TRBD1. CDR3 length: 13 amino acids. V was clipped by 3 bases and J by 4 bases; unmatched bases: 2. Germline lookup yields CDR1 MNHEY and CDR2 SMNVEV (reference sequence). CDR3 coding DNA: TGTGCCAGCAGTTTTACAGGGGGTTACGAGCAGTACTTC. Translating gives CASSFTGGYEQYF.

V is TRBV12-3 or TRBV12-4 and J is TRBJ1-1, with unresolved D. The CDR3 runs 15 residues. V was pared by 6 bases and J by 4 bases, with 18 bases between. The CDR3 coding sequence is TGTGCCAGCAGCTTTCTCGTCGCTTCGGCCACTGAAGCTTTCTTT. It specifies CASSFLVASATEAFF.

The rearrangement links TRBV20-1 to TRBJ2-3; 8 positions agree with TRBD2. V lost 2 bases and J lost 6; bases outside the gene matches: 7. Germline CDR1 is DFQATT and CDR2 is SNEGSKA (reference sequence). This CDR3 has 14 residues. CDR3 sequence reads: CSARTGGARDTQYF. The CDR3 DNA reads as TGCAGTGCTAGAACCGGGGGGGCAAGGGATACGCAGTATTTT.

V gene TRBV7-2 combines with J gene TRBJ2-2, with 10 bases lining up with TRBD2. V trimming: 7 bases; J trimming: 4 bases; junction bases outside the gene matches: 6. The CDR3 covers 15 residues. In germline, CDR1 is SGHTA, CDR2 FQGNSA. The CDR3 nucleotides are TGTGCCAGCACCATAGCGGGAGGAGGCACCGGGGAGCTGTTTTTT. Translation: CASTIAGGGTGELFF.

This chain links TRBV5-1 with TRBJ1-1, with no clear D. CDR1 SGHRS and CDR2 YFSETQ come from the germline V gene. V was clipped by 0 bases and J by 4 bases, with 10 bases between them. The CDR3 is 14 residues long. CDR3 bases: TGCGCCAGCAGCTTGGCCACGAGGAGCACTGAAGCTTTCTTT. It specifies CASSLATRSTEAFF.

This sequence joins TRBV7-2 and TRBJ2-7; D perhaps matches TRBD1 (6 bases). With 4 bases removed from V and 3 bases from J, the gap between germline ends came to 16 bases. The CDR3 contains 15 residues. The V gene's germline CDR1 is SGHTA and CDR2 FQGNSA. CDR3 in amino acids: CASSSSRTAYYEQYF. CDR3 nucleotide sequence: TGTGCCAGCAGCTCCTCCAGGACAGCCTACTACGAGCAGTACTTC.

CDR3 DNA: TGTGCCAGCAGCTGGGACAGGGGCGTCGAGCAGTACTTC. Its protein product is CASSWDRGVEQYF. V and J are TRBV7-2 and TRBJ2-7, with 10 bases lining up with TRBD1. The CDR3 is 13 residues long. The trim removed 4 bases at V and 6 bases at J, leaving 3 bases unmatched. In germline, CDR1 is SGHTA, CDR2 FQGNSA.

This chain links TRBV6-1 with TRBJ2-5, with 10 positions matching TRBD2. Trimming took 3 bases from V and 4 from J; bases not matched to a gene: 11. The CDR3 runs to 17 residues. Germline CDR1 and CDR2: MNHNS and SASEGT. The CDR3 sequence: CASSEASGGLGGETQYF. CDR3 bases: TGTGCCAGCAGTGAGGCTAGCGGGGGCCTGGGGGGAGAGACCCAGTACTTC.

This clonotype was detected once. This chain links TRBV27 with TRBJ2-7; 7 nucleotides match TRBD1. V gave up 5 bases and J gave up 5 bases; unmatched junction bases: 15. The germline V gene encodes CDR1 MNHEY and CDR2 SMNVEV (reference sequence). This CDR3 spans 16 amino acids. CDR3 protein: CASSKQGHSFGNEQYF. The CDR3 DNA reads TGTGCCAGCAGTAAACAGGGGCATAGCTTTGGGAACGAGCAGTACTTC.

This chain uses TRBV24-1 with TRBJ1-5, with D possibly TRBD1 on 5 matching bases. The V end lost 2 bases, the J end lost 4 bases, and 14 bases lay between the germline ends. This CDR3 is 16 amino acids long. The germline V gene encodes CDR1 KGHDR and CDR2 SFDVKD. The CDR3 DNA reads as TGTGCCACCAGTGATTCCCAGGGCGGGCCTAATCAGCCCCAGCATTTT. It specifies CATSDSQGGPNQPQHF.

The rearrangement uses TRBV5-5 and TRBJ1-2, with a tentative D call TRBD1 (5 bases). Germline assignment: CDR1 SGHKS and CDR2 YYEKEE (reference sequence). V lost 0 bases to trimming and J lost 5 bases, with 14 bases between them. The CDR3 has 15 residues. CDR3 sequence: CASSLVPGQQYGYTF. The DNA for the CDR3 is TGTGCCAGCAGCTTGGTCCCGGGGCAACAATATGGCTACACCTTC.

The chain employs TRBV11-3 and TRBJ2-3; TRBD2 agrees at 7 bases. CDR1 is SGHNT, CDR2 YENEEA, per germline. Trimming cost V 5 bases and J 0 bases; bases outside gene matches: 8. CDR3 length: 16 residues. CDR3 sequence reads: CASSPWGGASTDTQYF. The CDR3 nucleotides read TGTGCCAGCAGCCCATGGGGAGGGGCTAGCACAGATACGCAGTATTTT.

This clonotype was counted between two and nine times. This chain joins TRBV15 and TRBJ1-1; D might be TRBD1 (6 bases). This CDR3 has 16 residues. V was clipped by 1 base and J by 7 bases, with 19 bases between them. CDR1 is LNHNV and CDR2 is YYDKDF in the germline V gene (reference sequence). This chain's CDR3 is CATSRVRGGRDDEAFF. DNA for the CDR3: TGTGCCACCAGCAGAGTCCGAGGGGGTCGGGATGATGAAGCTTTCTTT.

This clonotype was recorded a few times. The V gene is TRBV27, the J gene TRBJ1-2, with D possibly matching TRBD1 (6 bases). The length of the CDR3 is 12 residues. V was cut by 10 bases and J by 10 bases, with 19 bases left in between. Germline-derived CDR1 and CDR2 are MNHEY and SMNVEV (reference sequence). This CDR3 is CATRQGPRTYTF. Written as DNA, the CDR3 is TGTGCCACCCGGCAGGGGCCTAGGACCTACACCTTC.

V and J are TRBV19 and TRBJ2-2; no clear D. This CDR3 spans 12 amino acids. Germline CDR1 and CDR2: LNHDA and SQIVND (reference sequence). Trimming took off 2 bases at V and 4 bases at J, with 2 bases between the two ends. The CDR3 spells CASSILTGELFF. Here the CDR3 DNA reads TGTGCCAGTAGTATACTCACCGGGGAGCTGTTTTTT.